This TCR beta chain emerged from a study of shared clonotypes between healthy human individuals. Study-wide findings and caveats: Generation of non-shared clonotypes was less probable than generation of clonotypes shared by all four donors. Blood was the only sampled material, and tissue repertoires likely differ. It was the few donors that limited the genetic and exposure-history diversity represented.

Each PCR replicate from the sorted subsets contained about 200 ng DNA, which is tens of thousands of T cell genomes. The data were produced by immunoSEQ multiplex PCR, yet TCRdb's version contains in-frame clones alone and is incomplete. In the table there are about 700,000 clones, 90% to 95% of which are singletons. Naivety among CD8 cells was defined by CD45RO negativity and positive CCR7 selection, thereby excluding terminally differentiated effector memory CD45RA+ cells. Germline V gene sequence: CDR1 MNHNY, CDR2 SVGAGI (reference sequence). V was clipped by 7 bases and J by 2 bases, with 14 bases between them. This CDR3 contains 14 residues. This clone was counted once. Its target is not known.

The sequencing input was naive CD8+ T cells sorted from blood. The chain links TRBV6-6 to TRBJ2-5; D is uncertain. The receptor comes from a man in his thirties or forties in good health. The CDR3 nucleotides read TGTGCCAGCACCGACGGCCACCGGCAAGAGACCCAGTACTTC. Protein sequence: CASTDGHRQETQYF.